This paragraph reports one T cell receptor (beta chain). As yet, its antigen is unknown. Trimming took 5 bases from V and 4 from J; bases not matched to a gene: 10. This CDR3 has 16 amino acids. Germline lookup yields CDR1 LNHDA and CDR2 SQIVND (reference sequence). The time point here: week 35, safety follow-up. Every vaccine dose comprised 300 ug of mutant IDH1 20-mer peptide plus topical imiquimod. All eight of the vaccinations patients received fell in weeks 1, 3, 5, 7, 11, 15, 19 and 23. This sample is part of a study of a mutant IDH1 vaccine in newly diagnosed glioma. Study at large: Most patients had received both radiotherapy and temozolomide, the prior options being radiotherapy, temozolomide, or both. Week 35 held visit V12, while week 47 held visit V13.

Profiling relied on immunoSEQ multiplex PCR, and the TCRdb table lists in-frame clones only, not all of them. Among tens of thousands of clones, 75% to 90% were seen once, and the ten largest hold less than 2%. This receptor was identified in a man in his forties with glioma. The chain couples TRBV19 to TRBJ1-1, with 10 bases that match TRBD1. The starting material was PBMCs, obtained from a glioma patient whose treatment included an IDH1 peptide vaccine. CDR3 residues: CASSLLGTGDGTEAFF. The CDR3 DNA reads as TGTGCCAGTAGTCTCCTCGGGACAGGGGATGGCACTGAAGCTTTCTTT.